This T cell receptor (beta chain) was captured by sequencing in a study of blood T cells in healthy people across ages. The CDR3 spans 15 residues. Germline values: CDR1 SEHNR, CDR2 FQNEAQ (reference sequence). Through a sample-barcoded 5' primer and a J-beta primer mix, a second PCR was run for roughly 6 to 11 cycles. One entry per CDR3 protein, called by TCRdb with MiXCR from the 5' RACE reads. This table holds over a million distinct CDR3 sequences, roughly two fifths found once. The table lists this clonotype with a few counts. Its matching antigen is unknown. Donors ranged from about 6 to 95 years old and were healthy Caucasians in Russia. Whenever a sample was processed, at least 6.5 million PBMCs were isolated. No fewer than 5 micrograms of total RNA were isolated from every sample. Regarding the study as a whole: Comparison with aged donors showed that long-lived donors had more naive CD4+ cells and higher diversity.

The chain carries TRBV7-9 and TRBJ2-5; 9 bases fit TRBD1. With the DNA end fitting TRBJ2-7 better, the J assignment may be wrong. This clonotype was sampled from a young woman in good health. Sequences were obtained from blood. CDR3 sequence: CASSQLTGGSYEQYF. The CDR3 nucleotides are TGTGCCAGCAGCCAACTGACAGGGGGATCCTACGAGCAGTACTTC.